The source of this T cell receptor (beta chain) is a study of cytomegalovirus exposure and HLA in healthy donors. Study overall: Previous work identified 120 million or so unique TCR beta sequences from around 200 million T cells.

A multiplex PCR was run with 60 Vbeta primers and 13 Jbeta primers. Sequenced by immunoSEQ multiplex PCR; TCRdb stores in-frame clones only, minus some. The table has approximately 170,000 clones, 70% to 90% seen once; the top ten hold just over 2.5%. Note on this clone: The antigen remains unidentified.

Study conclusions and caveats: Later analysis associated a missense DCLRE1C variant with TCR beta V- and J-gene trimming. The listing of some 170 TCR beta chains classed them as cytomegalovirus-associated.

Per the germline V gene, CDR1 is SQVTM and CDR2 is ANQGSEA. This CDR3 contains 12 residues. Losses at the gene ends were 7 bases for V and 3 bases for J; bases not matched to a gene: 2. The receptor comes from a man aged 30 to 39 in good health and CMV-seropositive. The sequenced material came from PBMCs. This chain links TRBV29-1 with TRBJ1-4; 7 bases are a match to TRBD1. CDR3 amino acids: CSGQGANEKLFF. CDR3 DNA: TGCAGCGGCCAGGGGGCTAATGAAAAACTGTTTTTT. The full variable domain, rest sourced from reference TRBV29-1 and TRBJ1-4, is SAVISQKPSRDICQRGTSLTIQCQVDSQVTMMFWYRQQPGQSLTLIATANQGSEATYESGFVIDKFPISRPNLTFSTLTVSNMSPEDSSIYLCSGQGANEKLFFGSGTQLSVL.